This T cell receptor beta chain appears in the sequencing data of a study of CD8 T cells in ankylosing spondylitis. This clonotype has a handful of counts. Its antigen remains unidentified. Study-wide findings and caveats: Within ankylosing spondylitis blood, a TCR beta motif made up of eight highly homologous variants appeared to be characteristic. Reportedly, significant enrichment of disease-linked clones occurred in matched ankylosing spondylitis synovial fluid. Those disease-linked clones were CD8+; they were also relatively rare in peripheral blood.

Using quantitative 5'-RACE with molecular barcodes, the authors made TCR beta libraries. TCRdb passed the 5' RACE reads through MiXCR, listing each CDR3 protein once. The sample includes around 450,000 distinct CDR3 sequences, 20% to 30% of them seen just once. The ends were cut back, 5 bases at V and 3 bases at J, with 8 bases in the middle. Germline assignment: CDR1 SQVTM and CDR2 ANQGSEA. CDR3 size: 12 residues. The material sequenced was blood, either unsorted or a sorted T cell fraction (not recorded which). The TCR originated in a male donor with ankylosing spondylitis. The chain links TRBV29-1 to TRBJ2-1; D tentatively reads TRBD1 or TRBD2 (5 bases each). This CDR3 is CSVMGDYNEQFF. In DNA, the CDR3 is TGCAGCGTTATGGGGGACTACAATGAGCAGTTCTTC.